This T cell receptor beta chain was captured by sequencing in a study of shared clonotypes between healthy human individuals. This clone was recorded only once. Antigen unknown. Libraries were prepared by immunoSEQ multiplex PCR; TCRdb keeps only in-frame clonotypes and omits some of them. The table shows approximately 2.1 million clones, with just over 90% occurring only once. General study findings and limits: Compared with memory subsets, naive subsets generally had larger estimated richness.

The V gene's germline CDR1 is SGDLS and CDR2 YYNGEE. The CDR3 runs to 14 residues. J lost 5 bases, V lost 4 bases, and 6 bases had no gene match. This TCR was recovered from a man aged 18 to 29 in good health. Some clones in this sample may be carry-over from other donors' samples. The sequencing input was naive CD4+ T cells from PBMCs. The subset: CD45RA+ positively selected. V usage is TRBV9 and J usage is TRBJ2-5; TRBD1 matches 9 bases. The CDR3 sequence: CASSMTGGVETQYF. CDR3 in DNA: TGTGCCAGCAGCATGACAGGGGGAGTGGAGACCCAGTACTTC.